This T cell receptor (beta chain) was identified in a study of T cell responses to AZD1222 COVID-19 vaccine. Data came from immunoSEQ multiplex PCR; TCRdb stores just in-frame clones and leaves some out. In the table there are 150,000 or so clones, just over 90% of which are singletons. General study points: Seropositive status at baseline applied to only 5 or 6 AZD1222 recipients. Compared with day 0, the breadth and depth of the Spike-specific TCR repertoire rose significantly after two doses of AZD1222.

The V gene's germline CDR1 is LGHDT and CDR2 YNNKEL (reference sequence). The CDR3 runs 14 residues. Trimming removed 5 bases at V and 0 bases at J, with 10 bases between. To note about this clone: Its specificity is unknown.

This TCR derives from an adult in good health. The chain couples TRBV3-1 (or the pseudogene TRBV3-2) to TRBJ1-2; D is unclear. The sequencing used peripheral blood, collected on day 0 of MenACWY control vaccination. The CDR3 coding sequence is TGTGCCAGCAGCGAGGGTATAGCTAACTATGGCTACACCTTC. This encodes CASSEGIANYGYTF.